This TCR beta chain was identified during a study of OX40 agonist ivuxolimab in advanced cancers. TCRdb keeps only in-frame clones here, not all; method: immunoSEQ multiplex PCR. The data contain around 9,900 clones, around three fifths of them singletons. Germline V gene data show CDR1 as MDHEN and CDR2 as SYDVKM. The CDR3 runs to 11 residues. V lost 6 bases, J lost 7 bases, and 7 bases lay in between. This TCR derives from an adult with an advanced solid tumor such as melanoma, head and neck, liver or kidney cancer. The sample in question was CD4+ or CD8+ T cells sorted from blood, obtained in a trial of the OX40 agonist ivuxolimab. The V call is TRBV28, the J call TRBJ2-1; no firm D call. The CDR3 DNA reads as TGTGCCAGCAGCTTAGTGAATGAGCAGTTCTTC. Residues: CASSLVNEQFF.